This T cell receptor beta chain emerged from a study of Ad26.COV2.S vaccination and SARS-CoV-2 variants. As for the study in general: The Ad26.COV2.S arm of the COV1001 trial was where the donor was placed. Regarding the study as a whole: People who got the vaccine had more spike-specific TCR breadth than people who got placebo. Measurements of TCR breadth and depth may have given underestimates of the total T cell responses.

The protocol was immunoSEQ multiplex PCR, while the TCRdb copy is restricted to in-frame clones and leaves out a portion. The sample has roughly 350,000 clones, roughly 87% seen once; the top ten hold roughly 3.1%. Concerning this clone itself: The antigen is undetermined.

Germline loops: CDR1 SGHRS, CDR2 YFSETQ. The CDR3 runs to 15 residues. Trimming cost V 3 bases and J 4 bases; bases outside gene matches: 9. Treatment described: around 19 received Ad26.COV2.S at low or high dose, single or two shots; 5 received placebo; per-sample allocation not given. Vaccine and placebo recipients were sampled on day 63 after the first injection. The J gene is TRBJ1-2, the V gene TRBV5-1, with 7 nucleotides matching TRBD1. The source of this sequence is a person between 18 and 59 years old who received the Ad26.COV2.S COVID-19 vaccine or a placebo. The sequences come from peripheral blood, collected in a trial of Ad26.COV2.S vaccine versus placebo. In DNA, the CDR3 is TGCGCCAGCAGCTCGCCGGGACAGACACCCTATGGCTACACCTTC. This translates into CASSSPGQTPYGYTF.